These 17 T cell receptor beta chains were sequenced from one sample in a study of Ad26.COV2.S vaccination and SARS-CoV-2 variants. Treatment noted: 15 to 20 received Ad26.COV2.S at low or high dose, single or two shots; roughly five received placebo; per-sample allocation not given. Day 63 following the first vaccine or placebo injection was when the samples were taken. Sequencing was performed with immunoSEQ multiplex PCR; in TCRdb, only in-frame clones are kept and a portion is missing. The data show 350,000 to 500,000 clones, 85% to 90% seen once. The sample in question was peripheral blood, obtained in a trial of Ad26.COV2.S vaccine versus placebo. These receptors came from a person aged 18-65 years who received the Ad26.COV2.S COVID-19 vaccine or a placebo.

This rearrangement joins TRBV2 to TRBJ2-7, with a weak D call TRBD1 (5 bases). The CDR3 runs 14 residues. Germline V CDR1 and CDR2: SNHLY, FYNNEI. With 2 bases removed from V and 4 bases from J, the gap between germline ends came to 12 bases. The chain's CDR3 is CASSEQGFFYEQYF. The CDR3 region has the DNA TGTGCCAGCAGTGAACAGGGTTTTTTTTACGAGCAGTACTTC. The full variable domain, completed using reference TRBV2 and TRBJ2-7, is EPEVTQTPSHQVTQMGQEVILRCVPISNHLYFYWYRQILGQKVEFLVSFYNNEISEKSEIFDDQFSVERPDGSNFTLKIRSTKLEDSAMYFCASSEQGFFYEQYFGPGTRLTVT.

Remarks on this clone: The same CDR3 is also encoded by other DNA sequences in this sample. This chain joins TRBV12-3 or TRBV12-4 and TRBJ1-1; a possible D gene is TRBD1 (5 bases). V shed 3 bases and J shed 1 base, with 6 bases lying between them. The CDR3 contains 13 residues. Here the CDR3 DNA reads TGTGCCAGCAGTTTTGGGGGGAACACTGAAGCTTTCTTT. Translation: CASSFGGNTEAFF.

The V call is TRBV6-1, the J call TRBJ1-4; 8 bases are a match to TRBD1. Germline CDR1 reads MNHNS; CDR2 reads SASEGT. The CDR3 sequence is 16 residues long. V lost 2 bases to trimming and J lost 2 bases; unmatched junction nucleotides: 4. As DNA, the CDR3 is TGTGCCAGCAGTGAAATGGCAGGGGGCACTAATGAAAAACTGTTTTTT. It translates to CASSEMAGGTNEKLFF.

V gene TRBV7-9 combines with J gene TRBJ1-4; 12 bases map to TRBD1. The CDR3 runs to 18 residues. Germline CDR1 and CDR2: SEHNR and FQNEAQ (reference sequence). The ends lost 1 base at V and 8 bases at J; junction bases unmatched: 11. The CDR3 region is CASSLVGTGGLSPEKLFF. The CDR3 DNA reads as TGTGCCAGCAGCTTAGTAGGGACAGGGGGCCTCAGTCCCGAAAAACTGTTTTTT.

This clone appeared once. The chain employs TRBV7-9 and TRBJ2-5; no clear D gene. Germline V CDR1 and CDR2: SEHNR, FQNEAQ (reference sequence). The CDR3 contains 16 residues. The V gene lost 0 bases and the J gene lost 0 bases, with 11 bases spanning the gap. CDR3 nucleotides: TGTGCCAGCAGCTTAGCGAGGTATCAGTACCAAGAGACCCAGTACTTC. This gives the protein CASSLARYQYQETQYF. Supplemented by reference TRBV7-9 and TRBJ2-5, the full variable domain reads DTGVSQNPRHKITKRGQNVTFRCDPISEHNRLYWYRQTLGQGPEFLTYFQNEAQLEKSRLLSDRFSAERPKGSFSTLEIQRTEQGDSAMYLCASSLARYQYQETQYFGPGTRLLVL.

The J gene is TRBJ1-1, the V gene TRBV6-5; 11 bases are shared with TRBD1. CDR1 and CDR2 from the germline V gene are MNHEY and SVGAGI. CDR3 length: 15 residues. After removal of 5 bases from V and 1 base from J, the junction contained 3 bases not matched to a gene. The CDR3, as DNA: TGTGCCAGCAGTCTCGGACAGGGGGCGAACACTGAAGCTTTCTTT. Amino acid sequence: CASSLGQGANTEAFF.

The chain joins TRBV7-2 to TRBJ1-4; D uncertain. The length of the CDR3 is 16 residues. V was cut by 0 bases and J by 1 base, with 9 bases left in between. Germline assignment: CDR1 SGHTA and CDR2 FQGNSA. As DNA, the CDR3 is TGTGCCAGCAGCTTAGCGGTTACGCAAACTAATGAAAAACTGTTTTTT. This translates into CASSLAVTQTNEKLFF. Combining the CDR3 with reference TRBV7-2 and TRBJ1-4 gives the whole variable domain GAGVSQSPSNKVTEKGKDVELRCDPISGHTALYWYRQSLGQGLEFLIYFQGNSAPDKSGLPSDRFSAERTGGSVSTLTIQRTQQEDSAVYLCASSLAVTQTNEKLFFGSGTQLSVL.

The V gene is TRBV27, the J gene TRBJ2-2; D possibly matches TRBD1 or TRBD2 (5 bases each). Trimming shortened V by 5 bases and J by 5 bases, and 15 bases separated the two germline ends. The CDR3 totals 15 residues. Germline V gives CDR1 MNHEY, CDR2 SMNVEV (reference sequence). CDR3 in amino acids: CASSTGPFVTGELFF. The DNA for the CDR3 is TGTGCCAGCAGTACGGGGCCTTTTGTAACCGGGGAGCTGTTTTTT.

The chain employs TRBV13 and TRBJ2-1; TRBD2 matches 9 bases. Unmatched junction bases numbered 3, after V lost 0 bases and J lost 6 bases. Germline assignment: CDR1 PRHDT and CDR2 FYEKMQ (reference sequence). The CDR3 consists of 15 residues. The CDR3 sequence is CASSLGRGGPNEQFF. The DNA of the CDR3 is TGTGCCAGCAGCTTAGGGCGGGGGGGCCCCAATGAGCAGTTCTTC.

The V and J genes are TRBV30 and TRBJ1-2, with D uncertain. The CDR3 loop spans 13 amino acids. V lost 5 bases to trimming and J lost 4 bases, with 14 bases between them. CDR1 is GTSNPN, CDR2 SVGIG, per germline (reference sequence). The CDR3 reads CAWLRGRAYGYTF. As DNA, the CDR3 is TGTGCCTGGCTCCGCGGTAGGGCCTATGGCTACACCTTC.

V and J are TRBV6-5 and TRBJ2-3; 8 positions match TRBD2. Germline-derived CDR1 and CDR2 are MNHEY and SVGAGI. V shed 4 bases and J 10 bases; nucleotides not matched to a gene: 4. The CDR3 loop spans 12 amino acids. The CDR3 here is CASSSRGGAQYF. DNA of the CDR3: TGTGCCAGCAGTTCCCGGGGGGGGGCGCAGTATTTT.

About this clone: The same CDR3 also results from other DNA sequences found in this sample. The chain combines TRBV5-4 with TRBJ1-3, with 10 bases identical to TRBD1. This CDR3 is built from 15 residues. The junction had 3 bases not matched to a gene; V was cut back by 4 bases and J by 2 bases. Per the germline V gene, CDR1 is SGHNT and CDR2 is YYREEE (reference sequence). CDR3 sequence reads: CASSGGTGAGNTIYF. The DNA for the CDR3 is TGTGCCAGCAGCGGGGGGACAGGGGCTGGAAACACCATATATTTT.

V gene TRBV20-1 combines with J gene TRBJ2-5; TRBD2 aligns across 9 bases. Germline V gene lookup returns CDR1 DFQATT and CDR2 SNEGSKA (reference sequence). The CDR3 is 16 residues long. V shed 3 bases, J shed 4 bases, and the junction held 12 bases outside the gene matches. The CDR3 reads CSASGSAGGHGETQYF. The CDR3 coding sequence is TGCAGTGCTAGTGGATCGGCGGGGGGGCATGGAGAGACCCAGTACTTC.

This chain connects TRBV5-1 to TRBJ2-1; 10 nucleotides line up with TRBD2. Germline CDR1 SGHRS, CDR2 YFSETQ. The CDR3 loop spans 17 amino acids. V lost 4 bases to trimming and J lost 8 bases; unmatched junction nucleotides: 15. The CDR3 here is CASSPGASGGLLHEQFF. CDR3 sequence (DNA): TGCGCCAGCAGCCCGGGGGCTAGCGGGGGCCTTTTGCATGAGCAGTTCTTC.

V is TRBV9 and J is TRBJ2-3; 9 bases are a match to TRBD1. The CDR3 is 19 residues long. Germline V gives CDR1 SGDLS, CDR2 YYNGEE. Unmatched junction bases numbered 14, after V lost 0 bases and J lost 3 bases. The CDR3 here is CASSVAGGTGQHFTDTQYF. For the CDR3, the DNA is TGTGCCAGCAGCGTAGCAGGAGGGACAGGGCAACACTTTACAGATACGCAGTATTTT.

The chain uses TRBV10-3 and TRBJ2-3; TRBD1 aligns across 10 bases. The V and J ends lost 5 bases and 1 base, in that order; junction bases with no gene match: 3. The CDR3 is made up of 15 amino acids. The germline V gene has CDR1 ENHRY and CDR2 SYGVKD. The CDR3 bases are TGTGCCATCAGTATCGGGACAGGGGGCACAGATACGCAGTATTTT. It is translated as CAISIGTGGTDTQYF.

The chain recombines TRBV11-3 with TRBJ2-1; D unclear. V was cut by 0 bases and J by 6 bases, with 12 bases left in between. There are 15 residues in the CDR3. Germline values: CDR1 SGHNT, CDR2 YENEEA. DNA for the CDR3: TGTGCCAGCAGCTTAGATGTCCATCGATCCAATGAGCAGTTCTTC. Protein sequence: CASSLDVHRSNEQFF. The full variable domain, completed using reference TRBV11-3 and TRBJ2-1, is EAGVVQSPRYKIIEKKQPVAFWCNPISGHNTLYWYLQNLGQGPELLIRYENEEAVDDSQLPKDRFSAERLKGVDSTLKIQPAELGDSAVYLCASSLDVHRSNEQFFGPGTRLTVL.